Below, 21 T cell receptor beta chains from the same sample are listed, as sequenced in a study of T cells in Graves' hyperthyroidism and ophthalmopathy. Amplified regions were TCR beta CDR3 sequences from RNA transcripts. TCR CDR3 underwent first-round RT-PCR with the HTBI primer set. TCRdb reprocessed the multiplex PCR reads via MiXCR and lists one record per CDR3 protein. The sample includes 500,000 to 600,000 distinct CDR3 sequences, around 46% seen only once; the top ten take around 7.7%. What was sequenced was peripheral blood or thyroid tissue (not recorded which). All receptors come from a young woman with Graves' hyperthyroidism.

The chain carries TRBV5-6 and TRBJ2-1; 7 nucleotides agree with TRBD1. The V gene end was trimmed by 2 bases and the J gene end by 4 bases; junction bases not matched to a gene: 3. CDR3 length: 14 residues. Germline V lookup: CDR1 SGHDT, CDR2 YYEEEE. CDR3 nucleotides: TGTGCCAGCAGCTTCCGGACAGGATACAATGAGCAGTTCTTC. It yields the protein CASSFRTGYNEQFF.

This clonotype was seen ten or more times. This sequence joins TRBV27 and TRBJ2-7; TRBD1 matches 7 bases. There are 12 residues in the CDR3. Germline V gene lookup returns CDR1 MNHEY and CDR2 SMNVEV (reference sequence). The junction had 4 bases not matched to a gene; V was cut back by 5 bases and J by 6 bases. As DNA, the CDR3 is TGTGCCAGCAGTAACAACAGGGGCGAGCAGTACTTC. It codes for CASSNNRGEQYF.

The table lists this clonotype with many counts. This chain links TRBV5-1 with TRBJ2-7; 9 positions agree with TRBD1. The CDR3 spans 15 residues. Germline CDR1 reads SGHRS; CDR2 reads YFSETQ. V was clipped by 1 base and J by 3 bases; unmatched bases: 5. CDR3 sequence (DNA): TGCGCCAGCAGCTTGTGGGGACAGGGTCTCTACGAGCAGTACTTC. This encodes CASSLWGQGLYEQYF.

This sequence joins TRBV29-1 and TRBJ2-5; D is possibly TRBD2 (7 bases). Germline values: CDR1 SQVTM, CDR2 ANQGSEA. This CDR3 has 15 amino acids. V lost 6 bases and J 0 bases, leaving 17 bases between the germline ends. The CDR3 DNA follows: TGCAGCGTGGGGAGGGAGGGGGTTGACCAAGAGACCCAGTACTTC. Translating it yields CSVGREGVDQETQYF. The full variable domain, with the rest looked up from reference TRBV29-1 and TRBJ2-5, is SAVISQKPSRDICQRGTSLTIQCQVDSQVTMMFWYRQQPGQSLTLIATANQGSEATYESGFVIDKFPISRPNLTFSTLTVSNMSPEDSSIYLCSVGREGVDQETQYFGPGTRLLVL.

The rearrangement uses TRBV19 and TRBJ2-3, with D tentatively TRBD1 (5 bases). V was shortened by 8 bases and J by 0 bases, with 9 bases between the two germline ends. The CDR3 extends over 13 amino acids. Germline V gene sequence: CDR1 LNHDA, CDR2 SQIVND (reference sequence). CDR3 in amino acids: CASATASTDTQYF. The CDR3 coding sequence is TGTGCCAGTGCGACAGCTAGCACAGATACGCAGTATTTT.

The sample holds many counts of this clonotype. V and J are TRBV5-5 and TRBJ1-5; D ambiguous. In germline, CDR1 is SGHKS, CDR2 YYEKEE (reference sequence). Trimming cost V 1 base and J 10 bases, with 12 bases left between them. The CDR3 sequence is 13 residues long. DNA of the CDR3: TGTGCCAGCAGCTTGCTCCCCACAAAACCCCAGCATTTT. As protein: CASSLLPTKPQHF.

This clonotype came up many times. J is TRBJ2-7 and V is TRBV7-9; 8 positions agree with TRBD1. Trimming cost V 4 bases and J 2 bases; bases outside gene matches: 7. Germline V gene sequence: CDR1 SEHNR, CDR2 FQNEAQ (reference sequence). There are 15 residues in the CDR3. CDR3: CASSSRTGTPYEQYF. As DNA, the CDR3 is TGTGCCAGCAGCTCGAGGACAGGGACACCCTACGAGCAGTACTTC.

This clonotype was picked up many times. The rearrangement links TRBV24-1 to TRBJ2-5, with D perhaps matching TRBD2 (6 bases). This CDR3 has 16 residues. Between the trimmed V and J ends, which lost 7 bases and 2 bases, there was a span of 19 bases. The germline gives CDR1 KGHDR, CDR2 SFDVKD. The CDR3 protein is CATSPGLKPKQETQYF. In DNA, the CDR3 is TGTGCCACCAGCCCCGGACTAAAACCCAAACAAGAGACCCAGTACTTC.

The sample holds a few counts of this clonotype. One junction end does not reproduce the germline sequence, and a read error may be involved. The genes are TRBV7-7 and TRBJ2-1; the match to TRBD2 covers 8 bases. The DNA end lines up better with TRBJ2-7; the J call may be wrong. The germline V gene encodes CDR1 SSHAT and CDR2 FNYEAQ (reference sequence). The CDR3 extends over 15 amino acids. In DNA, the CDR3 is TGTGCTAGCAGCCTCAGCGGGAGCTCCTACAATGAGCAGTACTTC. It specifies CASSLSGSSYNEQYF.

This clonotype was seen ten or more times. V is TRBV5-6 and J is TRBJ2-6; 7 positions agree with TRBD2. The trim removed 4 bases at V and 0 bases at J, leaving 16 bases unmatched. CDR3 length equals 20 residues. The germline V gene has CDR1 SGHDT and CDR2 YYEEEE. This chain's CDR3 is CASSPPGGLAPISGANVLTF. CDR3 bases: TGTGCCAGCAGCCCCCCCGGGGGGTTAGCGCCTATCTCTGGGGCCAACGTCCTGACTTTC.

This clonotype appeared many times. The chain is built from TRBV2 and TRBJ2-7; the match to TRBD2 covers 8 bases. Trimming cost V 6 bases and J 2 bases; bases outside gene matches: 15. Germline assignment: CDR1 SNHLY and CDR2 FYNNEI. This CDR3 spans 17 amino acids. The DNA of the CDR3 is TGTGCCAGCAGCCCACCCGGGGGGGTTTCTCAACCCTACGAGCAGTACTTC. Protein: CASSPPGGVSQPYEQYF.

The chain links TRBV4-3 to TRBJ2-7; TRBD2 matches at 13 bases. The J call is in doubt because the DNA end fits TRBJ2-1 better. This CDR3 spans 15 amino acids. In germline, CDR1 is LGHNA, CDR2 YSLEER. CDR3 region: CASSQGTSGRVEQFF. In nucleotides, the CDR3 is TGCGCCAGCAGCCAAGGGACTAGCGGGAGAGTTGAGCAGTTCTTC.

The chain has TRBV24-1 and TRBJ2-1; no clear D gene. The J call may not be correct, given that the DNA end is closer to TRBJ2-7. CDR1 and CDR2 from the germline V gene are KGHDR and SFDVKD. The CDR3 consists of 14 residues. CDR3 residues: CATSDSSSYNEQYF. The CDR3, as DNA: TGTGCCACCAGTGATTCGAGCTCCTACAATGAGCAGTACTTC.

This clonotype was seen many times. The rearrangement links TRBV5-4 to TRBJ1-2; D is ambiguous. V lost 1 base and J 2 bases, leaving 9 bases between the germline ends. CDR1 and CDR2 from the germline V gene are SGHNT and YYREEE (reference sequence). CDR3 length: 14 amino acids. The CDR3 DNA sequence: TGTGCCAGCAGCTTGCTCGCGGGGAACTATGGCTACACCTTC. Its protein is CASSLLAGNYGYTF.

This chain joins TRBV29-1 and TRBJ1-2; D is ambiguous. The CDR3 is 11 residues long. CDR1 SQVTM and CDR2 ANQGSEA come from the germline V gene. V lost 8 bases, J lost 1 base, and 8 bases lay in between. CDR3 DNA sequence: TGCAGCACCGGGCATAACTATGGCTACACCTTC. Protein product: CSTGHNYGYTF.

Notes on this clonotype: This may be a read error, as it is one base from a much larger clone. This sequence joins TRBV6-1 and TRBJ1-2; D might be TRBD1 (5 bases). This CDR3 is built from 13 residues. The germline V gene encodes CDR1 MNHNS and CDR2 SASEGT. CDR3 protein: CASSPGFTYSYTF. DNA for the CDR3: TGTGCCAGCAGTCCAGGGTTTACCTATAGCTACACCTTC.

The sample holds a few counts of this clonotype. V is TRBV3-1 and J is TRBJ2-7; D remains unclear. V was pared by 1 base and J by 2 bases, with 15 bases between. The CDR3 spans 16 residues. CDR1 and CDR2 from the germline V gene are LGHDT and YNNKEL (reference sequence). CDR3 sequence reads: CASSQVRATAAYEQYF. The CDR3 DNA reads TGTGCCAGCAGCCAAGTTCGCGCGACGGCGGCCTACGAGCAGTACTTC.

This clonotype was seen more than once but under ten times. V gene TRBV7-9 combines with J gene TRBJ2-7, with D perhaps matching TRBD1 (6 bases). Germline CDR1 is SEHNR and CDR2 is FQNEAQ (reference sequence). With 4 bases removed from V and 2 bases from J, the gap between germline ends came to 21 bases. The CDR3 has 17 amino acids. The CDR3, as DNA: TGTGCCAGCAGCTCCCCGGTCGGGACACCTAAGGCCTACGAGCAGTACTTC. Its translation: CASSSPVGTPKAYEQYF.

The chain employs TRBV6-6 and TRBJ2-7; D ambiguous. The V end was cut by 6 bases, the J end by 7 bases, with 13 bases between. The CDR3 runs to 12 residues. CDR1 MNHNY and CDR2 SVGAGI come from the germline V gene (reference sequence). The CDR3 spells CASRPGIWEQYF. The CDR3 DNA is TGTGCCAGCAGACCTGGAATATGGGAGCAGTACTTC.

The chain uses TRBV7-2 and TRBJ2-6; 8 positions agree with TRBD1. The CDR3 sequence is 19 residues long. Trimming removed 4 bases from V and 0 bases from J; junction bases left unmatched: 11. CDR1 is SGHTA and CDR2 is FQGNSA in the germline V gene. The CDR3 DNA reads TGTGCCAGCAGCTCCGGACAGGGTTATGGCTACTCTGGGGCCAACGTCCTGACTTTC. Translation: CASSSGQGYGYSGANVLTF.

This rearrangement joins TRBV7-6 to TRBJ2-2; 12 positions agree with TRBD2. Trimming took 0 bases from V and 4 from J; bases not matched to a gene: 6. Germline V gene lookup returns CDR1 SGHVS and CDR2 FNYEAQ. This CDR3 spans 18 amino acids. CDR3 in DNA: TGTGCCAGCAGCTTAGCCACTAGCGGGAGGTCGGTCACCGGGGAGCTGTTTTTT. Translating gives CASSLATSGRSVTGELFF. The variable domain in full, completed from reference TRBV7-6 and TRBJ2-2, reads GAGVSQSPRYKVTKRGQDVALRCDPISGHVSLYWYRQALGQGPEFLTYFNYEAQQDKSGLPNDRFSAERPEGSISTLTIQRTEQRDSAMYRCASSLATSGRSVTGELFFGEGSRLTVL.